This TCR beta chain stems from a study of blood T cell repertoires in COVID-19 (dated by TCRdb to 2020 to 2021). Regarding the research as a whole: The collaborator samples originated in the United States, Italy and Spain and spanned the acute and convalescent phases of COVID-19. The material from the prospective study consisted of cDNA or gDNA derived from T cells, B-cell-depleted T cells, or PBMCs. Subjects who had been exposed to COVID-19, were actively infected with it, or had recovered from it provided the deeply sampled blood TCRbeta repertoires that made up the dataset. The repertoires were released in a freely available public database meant as a resource for research on the immune response to SARS-CoV-2. Samples came from the ongoing ImmuneRACE study (first 160 participants) plus 1,254 subjects from 6 global collaborators. Nearly every sample came with metadata listing a de-identified subject ID, COVID-19 status, age in years and sex. Where HLA class I and class II types were available, the types were taken from metadata supplied by the sample provider, not from assay-based typing. What the research found in general, with its limitations: How much clinical and demographic metadata was included differed by source and by participant, and the metadata was provided uncurated.

Worth noting for this clone: It has no known antigen specificity. The record has no base qualities; no much larger clone is one base away.

The CDR3 numbers 14 residues from cysteine through phenylalanine. Only the CDR3 DNA is retained, 42 bases long and in frame from the first base. V loses 0 bases of germline sequence and J loses 2 bases, and the interval between the two ends is 9 bases. The CDR1 and CDR2 encoded by the germline V gene are SGHRS and YFSETQ. Whole blood was collected in K2EDTA tubes by collaborating institutions according to the institutions' own protocols. For TCRbeta analysis, collaborator samples were shipped as frozen whole blood, as isolated PBMCs, or as DNA extracted from either sample type. The immunoSEQ Assay, a bias-controlled multiplex PCR, was used to amplify TCRbeta CDR3 regions from genomic DNA. The published analysis was carried out like this. The number of nucleated cells in each sample was estimated by amplification of reference gene primers within the assay. Sequence reads were collapsed and filtered to measure the absolute abundance of every unique TCRbeta CDR3 rearrangement. For each sample, productive Simpson clonality was calculated as the square root of Simpson's diversity index across productive rearrangements. The table comes from immuneACCESS by way of TCRdb, which keeps in-frame sequences with V and J called. Part of the clones is missing from these tables; in studies checked, under half for an unresolved V gene and the rest for unknown reasons. V and J calls and clone size are those listed in that table; D and trimming were worked out from the DNA. The sample profile shows about 150,000 clones; roughly 87% of them were found once. More than 0.8% of the sample lies in the top ten.

The receptor was isolated from a woman in her fifties or sixties with acute or convalescent COVID-19. Material for sequencing was peripheral blood. The rearrangement joined TRBV5-1 to TRBJ2-7, with TRBD2 tentatively as D gene (5 bases match). Read as DNA, the sequence is TGCGCCAGCAGCTTGGACGGGATTCCCTACGAGCAGTACTTC. This yields the protein CASSLDGIPYEQYF.